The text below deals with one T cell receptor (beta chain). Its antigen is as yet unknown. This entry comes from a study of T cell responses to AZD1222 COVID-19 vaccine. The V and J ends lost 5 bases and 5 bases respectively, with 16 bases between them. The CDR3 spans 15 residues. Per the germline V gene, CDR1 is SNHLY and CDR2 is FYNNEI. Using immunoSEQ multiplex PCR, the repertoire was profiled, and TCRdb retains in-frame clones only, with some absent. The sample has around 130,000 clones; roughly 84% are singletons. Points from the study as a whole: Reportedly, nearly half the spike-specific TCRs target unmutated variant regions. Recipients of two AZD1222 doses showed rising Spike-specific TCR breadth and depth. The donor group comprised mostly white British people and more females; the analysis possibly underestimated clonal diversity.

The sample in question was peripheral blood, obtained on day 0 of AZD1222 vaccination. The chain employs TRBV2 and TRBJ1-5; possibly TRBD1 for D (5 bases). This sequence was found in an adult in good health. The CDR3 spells CASSYLAGGDQPQHF. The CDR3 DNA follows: TGTGCCAGCAGTTACCTGGCGGGGGGGGATCAGCCCCAGCATTTT.